This is a list of T cell receptor beta chains from one sample in a study of blood T cell repertoires in COVID-19. Profiled with immunoSEQ multiplex PCR; TCRdb holds only in-frame clones, not every one. Of roughly 260,000 clones listed, roughly 80% are singletons. Source material: peripheral blood. These receptor sequences come from a woman between 70 and 85 years old with acute or convalescent COVID-19. CDR3s include the opening cysteine and the closing phenylalanine or tryptophan. The D gene is left open where the match is weak. Size is omitted from some rows. Given values are once, few, many or a class for expanded clones.

v_gene: TRBV4-3; abundance: NA; d_gene: TRBD2; j_gene: TRBJ2-1; CDR3aa: CASSRTSDNEQFF; CDR3nt: TGCGCCAGCAGCCGAACTAGCGACAATGAGCAGTTCTTC
v_gene: TRBV20-1; abundance: NA; d_gene: NA; j_gene: TRBJ1-5; CDR3aa: CSASGFFGGVNQPQHF; CDR3nt: TGCAGTGCTAGTGGCTTTTTTGGAGGGGTTAATCAGCCCCAGCATTTT
v_gene: TRBV27; abundance: NA; d_gene: NA; j_gene: TRBJ1-1; CDR3aa: CASSRKIGGAEAFF; CDR3nt: TGTGCCAGCAGTCGCAAAATAGGAGGGGCTGAAGCTTTCTTT
v_gene: TRBV6-5; abundance: once; d_gene: NA; j_gene: TRBJ1-5; CDR3aa: CASRRDQPQHF; CDR3nt: TGTGCCAGCAGGCGCGATCAGCCCCAGCATTTT
v_gene: TRBV15; abundance: NA; d_gene: TRBD2; j_gene: TRBJ2-3; CDR3aa: CATTGLAGGADTQYF; CDR3nt: TGTGCCACCACCGGACTAGCGGGGGGAGCAGATACGCAGTATTTT
v_gene: TRBV4-3; abundance: once; d_gene: TRBD2; j_gene: TRBJ2-3; CDR3aa: CASSQERTGGGWADTQYF; CDR3nt: TGCGCCAGCAGCCAAGAAAGGACTGGCGGGGGGTGGGCAGATACGCAGTATTTT
v_gene: TRBV2; abundance: NA; d_gene: TRBD1; j_gene: TRBJ1-1; CDR3aa: CASSADRDTEAFF; CDR3nt: TGTGCCAGCAGCGCGGACAGGGACACTGAAGCTTTCTTT
v_gene: TRBV3-1/TRBV3-2; abundance: NA; d_gene: TRBD1; j_gene: TRBJ1-4; CDR3aa: CASRAGQGHEKLFF; CDR3nt: TGTGCCAGCAGGGCGGGACAGGGGCATGAAAAACTGTTTTTT
v_gene: TRBV19; abundance: once; d_gene: NA; j_gene: TRBJ1-2; CDR3aa: CATQETTNYGYTF; CDR3nt: TGTGCCACCCAGGAGACTACCAACTATGGCTACACCTTC
v_gene: TRBV7-9; abundance: NA; d_gene: NA; j_gene: TRBJ1-6; CDR3aa: CASSLSQVFNSPLHF; CDR3nt: TGTGCCAGCAGCTTAAGTCAGGTTTTTAATTCACCCCTCCACTTT
v_gene: TRBV6-6; abundance: NA; d_gene: TRBD1; j_gene: TRBJ1-2; CDR3aa: CASSNAVTGAGYTF; CDR3nt: TGTGCCAGCAGTAATGCCGTGACAGGGGCTGGCTACACCTTC
v_gene: TRBV4-2; abundance: NA; d_gene: NA; j_gene: TRBJ1-5; CDR3aa: CASSQDRGSGNQPQHF; CDR3nt: TGTGCCAGCAGCCAAGATAGGGGCTCAGGCAATCAGCCCCAGCATTTT
v_gene: TRBV12-3/TRBV12-4; abundance: NA; d_gene: NA; j_gene: TRBJ1-1; CDR3aa: CASSFQMNTEAFF; CDR3nt: TGTGCCAGCAGTTTCCAGATGAACACTGAAGCTTTCTTT
v_gene: TRBV7-2; abundance: once; d_gene: TRBD1; j_gene: TRBJ1-1; CDR3aa: CASRNRGSTEAFF; CDR3nt: TGTGCCAGCAGGAACAGGGGTAGCACTGAAGCTTTCTTT
v_gene: TRBV11-3; abundance: NA; d_gene: TRBD1; j_gene: TRBJ2-1; CDR3aa: CASSRSRGLNEQFF; CDR3nt: TGTGCCAGCAGCCGGAGCAGGGGGCTAAATGAGCAGTTCTTC
v_gene: TRBV30; abundance: NA; d_gene: TRBD1; j_gene: TRBJ1-4; CDR3aa: CAWGTGGNEKLFF; CDR3nt: TGTGCCTGGGGGACAGGGGGGAATGAAAAACTGTTTTTT
v_gene: TRBV11-2; abundance: NA; d_gene: NA; j_gene: TRBJ1-1; CDR3aa: CASSSQSLGEAFF; CDR3nt: TGTGCCAGCAGCTCCCAGTCACTCGGGGAAGCTTTCTTT